The next 26 T cell receptor beta chains were all read from a single sample in a study of neoadjuvant anti-PD-1 for oral cavity cancer. Sequencing used immunoSEQ multiplex PCR; TCRdb keeps in-frame clones, though not all of them. The top ten clones hold around 4% of a sample with 9,600 or so clones, about three fifths of them seen once. This sample's time point: after neoadjuvant nivolumab, at surgical resection. Sequenced material: PBMCs, taken after nivolumab (anti-PD-1) treatment. These receptors were taken from a person aged 40 to 85 with oral cavity squamous cell carcinoma.

This rearrangement joins TRBV6-5 to TRBJ2-1; D uncertain. The V end was cut by 2 bases, the J end by 7 bases, with 12 bases between. The CDR3 extends over 14 amino acids. The V gene's germline CDR1 is MNHEY and CDR2 SVGAGI. Here the CDR3 reads CASSYVGPFNEQFF. In DNA form, the CDR3 reads TGTGCCAGCAGTTACGTGGGTCCCTTTAATGAGCAGTTCTTC.

J is TRBJ1-5 and V is TRBV7-9; weak D call: TRBD1 (5 bases). V lost 7 bases and J lost 2, with 12 bases in between. The CDR3 extends over 14 amino acids. Germline V gives CDR1 SEHNR, CDR2 FQNEAQ (reference sequence). The CDR3 spells CASTWAGRNQPQHF. Written as DNA, the CDR3 is TGTGCCAGCACCTGGGCAGGGCGCAATCAGCCCCAGCATTTT.

The chain couples TRBV2 to TRBJ2-5, with 10 bases identical to TRBD1. The CDR3 runs to 13 residues. Germline V gene sequence: CDR1 SNHLY, CDR2 FYNNEI. The V and J ends lost 10 bases and 4 bases, in that order; junction bases with no gene match: 6. In DNA form, the CDR3 reads TGTGCCACCGCGAGGACAGGGGGAGAGACCCAGTACTTC. Amino acids: CATARTGGETQYF.

This clone was seen a few times. This chain connects TRBV5-1 to TRBJ2-5, with D possibly matching TRBD1 (5 bases). Trimming shortened V by 0 bases and J by 4 bases, and 10 bases separated the two germline ends. CDR3 size: 14 residues. The germline gives CDR1 SGHRS, CDR2 YFSETQ. CDR3 coding DNA: TGCGCCAGCAGCTTGGCAGGACACCCAGAGACCCAGTACTTC. This encodes CASSLAGHPETQYF.

This chain uses TRBV4-1 with TRBJ2-7, with 9 bases aligning to TRBD1. Germline loops: CDR1 MGHRA, CDR2 YSYEKL. The CDR3 covers 15 residues. V lost 3 bases and J lost 2; bases outside the gene matches: 5. The CDR3 coding sequence is TGCGCCAGCAGCCAGGGACAGGGAGGGACCTACGAGCAGTACTTC. This sequence encodes CASSQGQGGTYEQYF.

The chain joins TRBV27 to TRBJ2-7; TRBD2 aligns across 13 bases. The germline V gene has CDR1 MNHEY and CDR2 SMNVEV (reference sequence). The junction had 6 bases not matched to a gene; V was cut back by 5 bases and J by 2 bases. This CDR3 is 16 amino acids long. The CDR3 bases are TGTGCCAGCAGTCGAGCCGGGACTAGCGGGACCTACGAGCAGTACTTC. This translates into CASSRAGTSGTYEQYF.

This clone appeared once. V gene TRBV27 combines with J gene TRBJ1-4; D remains ambiguous. CDR1 and CDR2 (germline): MNHEY, SMNVEV (reference sequence). The CDR3 is made up of 15 amino acids. V dropped 3 bases and J dropped 7 bases, with 15 bases sitting between them. The CDR3 sequence: CASSLGTLNGEKLFF. In DNA, the CDR3 is TGTGCCAGCAGTTTGGGCACCCTTAACGGTGAAAAACTGTTTTTT.

This clone was observed a few times. The V gene is TRBV11-2, the J gene TRBJ1-1; no clear D gene. V gave up 1 base and J gave up 1 base, with 13 bases separating them. Germline V lookup: CDR1 SGHAT, CDR2 FQNNGV. The CDR3 is made up of 16 amino acids. For the CDR3, the DNA is TGTGCCAGCAGCTTAGGGGCAGGTGCTTCGAACACTGAAGCTTTCTTT. This sequence encodes CASSLGAGASNTEAFF.

V gene TRBV6-4 combines with J gene TRBJ1-6; D gene uncertain. In germline, CDR1 is MRHNA, CDR2 SNTAGT. V was cut by 0 bases and J by 13 bases, with 10 bases left in between. The CDR3 extends over 13 amino acids. The CDR3 spells CASSDSRVGPLHF. The CDR3 DNA reads TGTGCCAGCAGTGACTCGAGGGTAGGGCCCCTCCACTTT.

V gene TRBV7-2 combines with J gene TRBJ1-1, with 8 bases lining up with TRBD1. V lost 5 bases and J lost 11; bases outside the gene matches: 16. Germline V gene lookup returns CDR1 SGHTA and CDR2 FQGNSA. The CDR3 runs to 15 residues. CDR3 nucleotides: TGTGCCAGCAGCGTCCGGACAGGGTTGTTAGTAGAGGCTTTCTTT. This encodes CASSVRTGLLVEAFF.

The chain has TRBV18 and TRBJ2-6, with 8 bases matching TRBD1. The CDR3 covers 18 residues. Germline trimming cut 1 base from V and 1 base from J; bases unmatched to any gene: 6. Looked up from germline, CDR1 is KGHSH and CDR2 is LQKENI. CDR3 nucleotide sequence: TGTGCCAGCTCACCACGGACAGGGAGTTTGTCTGGGGCCAACGTCCTGACTTTC. It encodes CASSPRTGSLSGANVLTF. Full variable domain (missing parts from reference TRBV18 and TRBJ2-6): NAGVMQNPRHLVRRRGQEARLRCSPMKGHSHVYWYRQLPEEGLKFMVYLQKENIIDESGMPKERFSAEFPKEGPSILRIQQVVRGDSAAYFCASSPRTGSLSGANVLTFGAGSRLTVL.

V and J are TRBV7-8 and TRBJ2-2; D not resolved. Germline V gene sequence: CDR1 SGHVS, CDR2 FQNEAQ. The CDR3 consists of 16 residues. Between the trimmed V and J ends, which lost 2 bases and 0 bases, there was a span of 10 bases. The CDR3 loop is CASSLRVSPNTGELFF. CDR3 nucleotides: TGTGCCAGCAGCTTAAGGGTTTCCCCGAACACCGGGGAGCTGTTTTTT.

The rearrangement links TRBV2 to TRBJ1-4; tentative D call: TRBD1 (5 bases). Trimming took off 6 bases at V and 3 bases at J, with 14 bases between the two ends. From germline, CDR1 is SNHLY and CDR2 FYNNEI. The CDR3 consists of 15 residues. Here the CDR3 DNA reads TGTGCCAGCAGATTGGACTTGGGGGCTAATGAAAAACTGTTTTTT. This gives the protein CASRLDLGANEKLFF. Supplemented by reference TRBV2 and TRBJ1-4, the full variable domain reads EPEVTQTPSHQVTQMGQEVILRCVPISNHLYFYWYRQILGQKVEFLVSFYNNEISEKSEIFDDQFSVERPDGSNFTLKIRSTKLEDSAMYFCASRLDLGANEKLFFGSGTQLSVL.

In DNA, the CDR3 is TGTGCCAGCAGTGAAGCGGTAACGGGGACCACAGATACGCAGTATTTT. Its protein product is CASSEAVTGTTDTQYF. This chain uses TRBV2 with TRBJ2-3; D may correspond to TRBD1 or TRBD2 (5 bases each). Germline V gene data show CDR1 as SNHLY and CDR2 as FYNNEI. Trimming removed 0 bases at V and 2 bases at J, with 12 bases between. The CDR3 covers 16 residues.

This clone was detected a few times. The V gene is TRBV10-1, the J gene TRBJ2-1, with TRBD2 matching 16 bases. The germline V gene has CDR1 WNHNN and CDR2 SYGVQD (reference sequence). Trimming removed 8 bases from V and 9 bases from J; junction bases left unmatched: 1. CDR3 length: 13 amino acids. DNA for the CDR3: TGCGCCAGCGGGACTAGCGGGGGGGCTGAGCAGTTCTTC. Its translation: CASGTSGGAEQFF.

This clone occurred a few times. The chain carries TRBV19 and TRBJ1-5; TRBD1 aligns across 8 bases. The V and J ends lost 6 bases and 4 bases, in that order; junction bases with no gene match: 5. The length of the CDR3 is 14 residues. CDR1 and CDR2 from the germline V gene are LNHDA and SQIVND (reference sequence). The CDR3 nucleotides read TGTGCCAGTAGGGGCGGGGACAGGAATCAGCCCCAGCATTTT. Translation gives CASRGGDRNQPQHF.

The V and J genes are TRBV11-1 and TRBJ2-7; TRBD2 is a possible D gene (5 bases). This CDR3 has 13 amino acids. Per the germline V gene, CDR1 is SGHAT and CDR2 is FQDESV (reference sequence). Trimming left V 2 bases short and J 3 bases short, with 8 bases between. CDR3 sequence reads: CASSLRLNYEQYF. The CDR3 DNA is TGTGCCAGCAGCTTAAGACTAAACTACGAGCAGTACTTC.

The V call is TRBV11-2, the J call TRBJ2-3, with D possibly matching TRBD2 (6 bases). The germline V gene has CDR1 SGHAT and CDR2 FQNNGV. This CDR3 region has 17 residues. The V gene lost 5 bases and the J gene lost 5 bases, with 23 bases spanning the gap. The CDR3 loop reads CASSPGLTGTRGDTQYF. For the CDR3, the DNA is TGTGCCAGCAGCCCCGGACTAACGGGCACCCGGGGAGATACGCAGTATTTT.

The chain employs TRBV15 and TRBJ2-6; D tentatively fits TRBD1 or TRBD2 (5 bases each). This CDR3 comprises 17 residues. Trimming left V 1 base short and J 0 bases short, with 10 bases between. CDR1 is LNHNV and CDR2 is YYDKDF in the germline V gene (reference sequence). Written as DNA, the CDR3 is TGTGCCACCAGCAGAGTGAGGGGTAGCTCTGGGGCCAACGTCCTGACTTTC. Translated: CATSRVRGSSGANVLTF. The full variable domain, with the rest looked up from reference TRBV15 and TRBJ2-6, is DAMVIQNPRYQVTQFGKPVTLSCSQTLNHNVMYWYQQKSSQAPKLLFHYYDKDFNNEADTPDNFQSRRPNTSFCFLDIRSPGLGDTAMYLCATSRVRGSSGANVLTFGAGSRLTVL.

The genes are TRBV19 and TRBJ1-4; perhaps TRBD1 as D (6 bases). There are 13 residues in the CDR3. Trimming pared 5 bases from V and 8 bases from J, leaving 12 bases between. From germline, CDR1 is LNHDA and CDR2 SQIVND (reference sequence). The CDR3 reads CASSLTGQEKLFF. In DNA form, the CDR3 reads TGTGCCAGTAGTCTCACAGGACAGGAAAAACTGTTTTTT.

This chain uses TRBV27 with TRBJ1-6; D is ambiguous. Germline V gene data show CDR1 as MNHEY and CDR2 as SMNVEV (reference sequence). V lost 4 bases, J lost 0 bases, and 10 bases lay in between. The CDR3 runs to 16 residues. Written as DNA, the CDR3 is TGTGCCAGCAGTTCCGTTAAGAGCTCCTATAATTCACCCCTCCACTTT. Translating it yields CASSSVKSSYNSPLHF.

The V gene is TRBV29-1, the J gene TRBJ1-1; no firm D call. Germline assignment: CDR1 SQVTM and CDR2 ANQGSEA. The CDR3 runs 17 residues. The V gene lost 6 bases and the J gene lost 2 bases, with 25 bases spanning the gap. The CDR3 sequence: CSVESTGWSLDNTEAFF. Written as DNA, the CDR3 is TGCAGCGTCGAGAGTACGGGGTGGTCCCTAGATAACACTGAAGCTTTCTTT.

The rearrangement links TRBV10-1 to TRBJ2-7; D is ambiguous. This CDR3 has 12 amino acids. From germline, CDR1 is WNHNN and CDR2 SYGVQD (reference sequence). The germline V and J ends were trimmed by 8 bases and 7 bases, with 15 bases remaining between them. The DNA for the CDR3 is TGCGCCAGCTCTGGGGTCGCCGGTGAGCAGTACTTC. Protein product: CASSGVAGEQYF.

The V and J genes are TRBV27 and TRBJ2-1; D may be TRBD1 (6 bases). CDR1 and CDR2 from the germline V gene are MNHEY and SMNVEV (reference sequence). Between the trimmed V and J ends, which lost 5 bases and 4 bases, there was a span of 21 bases. This CDR3 contains 17 residues. CDR3 DNA: TGTGCCAGCAGTCTATGGGCAGACAGGCAAGTTTACAATGAGCAGTTCTTC. This gives the protein CASSLWADRQVYNEQFF.

The chain joins TRBV29-1 to TRBJ2-5; 7 nucleotides line up with TRBD1. CDR1 and CDR2 (germline): SQVTM, ANQGSEA. The CDR3 sequence is 13 residues long. Unmatched junction bases numbered 9, after V lost 6 bases and J lost 5 bases. In DNA, the CDR3 is TGCAGCGTGTTAACAGGGGCCATGGAGACCCAGTACTTC. It translates to CSVLTGAMETQYF.

The genes are TRBV27 and TRBJ1-5; TRBD1 is a possible D gene (5 bases). Per the germline V gene, CDR1 is MNHEY and CDR2 is SMNVEV (reference sequence). This CDR3 comprises 15 residues. V was pared by 3 bases and J by 2 bases, with 11 bases between. The CDR3 nucleotides read TGTGCCAGCAGTTTTTCCAGGGAGGGCAATCAGCCCCAGCATTTT. Its translation: CASSFSREGNQPQHF.